This T cell receptor beta chain appears in the sequencing data of a study of cytomegalovirus exposure and HLA in healthy donors. General study findings and limits: Among TCR beta chains, those listed as cytomegalovirus-associated numbered over 150.

The PCR used 60 Vbeta and 13 Jbeta primers. Repertoires were generated with immunoSEQ multiplex PCR, while TCRdb's copy carries only in-frame clones and drops some. The profile covers some 140,000 clones, with roughly 74% appearing a single time and around 2.8% taken by the ten largest. The V gene end was trimmed by 2 bases and the J gene end by 7 bases; junction bases not matched to a gene: 2. This CDR3 is 13 amino acids long. CDR1 and CDR2 (germline): KGHSH, LQKENI. With regard to this clone: Antigen specificity is unknown.

The TCR sequence derives from a man between 18 and 29 years old in good health and CMV-seronegative. This chain uses TRBV18 with TRBJ2-4, with 7 bases identical to TRBD1. Sequencing was done on a sample of PBMCs. This chain's CDR3 is CASSPAQGNIQYF. CDR3 coding DNA: TGTGCCAGCTCACCAGCACAGGGGAACATTCAGTACTTC.